Here is one T cell receptor beta chain with its context. Participants were aged about 18 to 89 years from 20 to 30 US areas. This sample was taken from a study of blood T cell repertoires in COVID-19. Study-wide background: T cells, B-cell-depleted T cells, or PBMCs provided the cDNA or gDNA that served as material.

Germline values: CDR1 SEHNR, CDR2 FQNEAQ (reference sequence). Trimming left V 2 bases short and J 5 bases short, with 7 bases between. The CDR3 is made up of 12 amino acids. Profiling relied on immunoSEQ multiplex PCR, and the TCRdb table lists in-frame clones only, not all of them. The repertoire includes around 200,000 clones, approximately 85% of them detected once, and approximately 6.2% sits in the top ten. The source is a middle-aged man who had recovered from COVID-19. Material for sequencing was PBMCs or T cells enriched from blood (not recorded which). This chain joins TRBV7-9 and TRBJ2-7; D unclear. CDR3 nucleotide sequence: TGTGCCAGCAGCTTACTCCCCCACGAGCAGTACTTC. Translated, it gives CASSLLPHEQYF. Full variable domain (missing parts from reference TRBV7-9 and TRBJ2-7): DTGVSQNPRHKITKRGQNVTFRCDPISEHNRLYWYRQTLGQGPEFLTYFQNEAQLEKSRLLSDRFSAERPKGSFSTLEIQRTEQGDSAMYLCASSLLPHEQYFGPGTRLTVT.